Presented here are 16 T cell receptor beta chains from one specimen sequenced in a study of CD8 T cells in Susac syndrome. When the RNA was reverse transcribed, random hexamers were used with an input of 0.5 to 1 ug. Using its own MiXCR run on the immunoSEQ multiplex PCR reads, TCRdb lists one record per CDR3 protein. The repertoire holds under 80,000 distinct CDR3 sequences, 85% to 95% seen once, with 0.4% to 0.55% in the top ten. Material: CD4+ T cells from PBMCs. The receptors stem from a human donor with Susac syndrome.

V is TRBV12-3 or TRBV12-4 and J is TRBJ2-3; a possible D gene is TRBD1 (6 bases). Trimming left V 5 bases short and J 3 bases short, with 21 bases between. The CDR3 totals 17 residues. The CDR3 spells CASSPSGTQGRTDTQYF. The CDR3 region has the DNA TGTGCCAGCAGTCCATCCGGGACACAGGGTAGGACAGATACGCAGTATTTT.

The chain links TRBV7-2 to TRBJ2-1; D perhaps matches TRBD2 (5 bases). Germline V gene data show CDR1 as SGHTA and CDR2 as FQGNSA. Trimming left V 3 bases short and J 0 bases short, with 9 bases between. This CDR3 is built from 15 residues. In nucleotides, the CDR3 is TGTGCCAGCAGCTTTGACTACAGCTCCTACAATGAGCAGTTCTTC. Protein sequence: CASSFDYSSYNEQFF.

CDR3 bases: TGTGCCAGCAGAACACAGGGGGCTGATGTAGCTTTCTTT. Amino acids: CASRTQGADVAFF. The gene calls are TRBV6-5 and TRBJ1-1, with TRBD1 matching 9 bases. CDR1 MNHEY and CDR2 SVGAGI come from the germline V gene. V lost 6 bases to trimming and J lost 10 bases; unmatched junction nucleotides: 9. There are 13 residues in the CDR3.

The chain has TRBV3-1 and TRBJ2-1, with D maybe TRBD1 (6 bases). This CDR3 has 18 residues. Per the germline V gene, CDR1 is LGHDT and CDR2 is YNNKEL (reference sequence). Trimming shortened V by 0 bases and J by 5 bases, and 20 bases separated the two germline ends. CDR3 sequence reads: CASSQDNRVGQQNNEQFF. The DNA for the CDR3 is TGTGCCAGCAGCCAAGATAATAGAGTAGGACAGCAAAACAATGAGCAGTTCTTC.

CDR3 DNA sequence: TGTGCCAGCAGCTTAGAAAGGGGCCGCTCCGGGGAGCTGTTTTTT. This translates into CASSLERGRSGELFF. The genes are TRBV11-2 and TRBJ2-2, with D perhaps TRBD1 (5 bases). CDR1 and CDR2 (germline): SGHAT, FQNNGV. The CDR3 sequence is 15 residues long. The ends were cut back, 0 bases at V and 6 bases at J, with 11 bases in the middle.

The genes are TRBV7-8 and TRBJ2-1; D remains unclear. Trimming cost V 3 bases and J 9 bases, with 6 bases left between them. This CDR3 has 11 residues. Germline V gene data show CDR1 as SGHVS and CDR2 as FQNEAQ. DNA for the CDR3: TGTGCCAGCAGCTTTTTGGGTGAGCAGTTCTTC. This encodes CASSFLGEQFF.

This clonotype was detected only a few times. The chain couples TRBV7-3 to TRBJ1-1, with 10 bases fitting TRBD1. The J segment lost 4 bases and the V segment lost 6 bases, leaving 5 bases of the junction unmatched. The CDR3 length is 14 residues. Germline CDR1 reads SGHTA; CDR2 reads FQGTGA. The chain's CDR3 is CASSRDRGGTEAFF. The CDR3 DNA sequence: TGTGCCAGCAGTCGGGACAGGGGAGGCACTGAAGCTTTCTTT.

This chain uses TRBV29-1 with TRBJ1-1, with no clear D. Trimming cost V 7 bases and J 1 base, with 10 bases left between them. The CDR3 loop spans 12 amino acids. Germline loops: CDR1 SQVTM, CDR2 ANQGSEA. CDR3 in amino acids: CSGTPGNTEAFF. CDR3 DNA: TGCAGCGGAACTCCGGGGAACACTGAAGCTTTCTTT.

Here the CDR3 reads CASSFGDSRSGNTIYF. The CDR3 DNA reads as TGTGCCAGCAGCTTTGGAGACAGTCGCTCTGGAAACACCATATATTTT. The rearrangement uses TRBV9 and TRBJ1-3; a weak D match, TRBD1 (5 bases). Per the germline V gene, CDR1 is SGDLS and CDR2 is YYNGEE. This CDR3 contains 16 residues. The V gene lost 4 bases and the J gene lost 0 bases, with 14 bases spanning the gap.

Worth noting for this clonotype: One end of the junction varies from germline; a read error may be responsible. This rearrangement joins TRBV12-3 or TRBV12-4 to TRBJ2-5, with D perhaps being TRBD1 or TRBD2 (7 bases each). This CDR3 spans 15 amino acids. The CDR3 sequence: CASAEGRGGQVTQYF. As DNA, the CDR3 is TGTGCCAGCGCCGAGGGCAGGGGGGGGCAAGTGACCCAGTACTTC.

The genes are TRBV18 and TRBJ2-3, with TRBD2 identical over 7 bases. The V and J ends lost 1 base and 6 bases, in that order; junction bases with no gene match: 1. The CDR3 covers 13 residues. Germline V gene data show CDR1 as KGHSH and CDR2 as LQKENI. Here the CDR3 reads CASSPQGGDTQYF. CDR3 coding DNA: TGTGCCAGCTCACCACAGGGAGGGGATACGCAGTATTTT.

V and J are TRBV7-9 and TRBJ2-7; D may be TRBD2 (5 bases). Germline CDR1 SEHNR, CDR2 FQNEAQ (reference sequence). This CDR3 region has 16 residues. Trimming stripped 3 bases from V and 5 bases from J, with 20 bases between. CDR3 nucleotides: TGTGCCAGCAGCTTGGGAATCGGGAAGAGGAGCGACGAGCAGTACTTC. Its protein is CASSLGIGKRSDEQYF.

The gene calls are TRBV19 and TRBJ2-1; TRBD1 aligns across 8 bases. CDR3 size: 17 residues. After removal of 5 bases from V and 5 bases from J, the junction contained 14 bases not matched to a gene. Germline values: CDR1 LNHDA, CDR2 SQIVND (reference sequence). CDR3 sequence reads: CASSLTGAPTHNNEQFF. CDR3 nucleotides: TGTGCCAGTAGTCTGACAGGGGCCCCTACCCATAACAATGAGCAGTTCTTC.

The chain combines TRBV18 with TRBJ2-1; D possibly corresponds to TRBD2 (6 bases). CDR3 length: 11 residues. CDR1 is KGHSH and CDR2 is LQKENI in the germline V gene. Trimming took off 6 bases at V and 10 bases at J, with 10 bases between the two ends. The CDR3 DNA sequence: TGTGCCAGCTCTTCTGGGGGGGAGCAGTTCTTC. It is translated as CASSSGGEQFF.

This CDR3 reads CASSLIPRTGRGYTEAFF. CDR3 bases: TGTGCCAGCAGTCTAATCCCACGGACGGGTCGGGGATACACTGAAGCTTTCTTT. J is TRBJ1-1 and V is TRBV27, with no clear D. V lost 5 bases and J lost 3, with 25 bases in between. This CDR3 contains 18 residues. Germline CDR1 reads MNHEY; CDR2 reads SMNVEV (reference sequence).

The rearrangement joins TRBV7-2 to TRBJ1-5; D is perhaps TRBD1 (6 bases). CDR1 is SGHTA and CDR2 is FQGNSA in the germline V gene. Trimming shortened V by 5 bases and J by 5 bases, and 13 bases separated the two germline ends. The CDR3 consists of 14 residues. The DNA of the CDR3 is TGTGCCAGCAGCCTCGGGGCAGGGGATCAGCCCCAGCATTTT. It specifies CASSLGAGDQPQHF.